The clone carrying this T cell receptor beta chain showed up many times. The antigen remains undetermined. The junction had 11 bases not matched to a gene; V was cut back by 4 bases and J by 3 bases. There are 16 residues in the CDR3. CDR1 and CDR2 (germline): SQVTM, ANQGSEA. This sample was included in a study of T-cell reconstitution after alpha-beta-depleted transplantation in children. Findings and limits, study-wide: Fresh T-cell production supplied most of the T-cell counts and diversity seen one year after transplant. Recipient T cells and thymic progenitors that survived gave rise to the high TCRbeta diversity observed at day 60 in some patients. Alpha-beta T cells present about two months after transplant were reported to originate from several hundred expanded graft clones.

A TCRbeta library incorporating unique molecular identifiers was prepared. TCRdb redid the calling of the PCR reads with MiXCR, one entry per CDR3 protein. The table shows about 240,000 distinct CDR3 sequences, with roughly 24% occurring only once. The receptor was isolated from a girl aged 2-15 years with Fanconi anemia, due to receive a stem cell transplant. The J gene is TRBJ2-1, the V gene TRBV29-1; TRBD1 matches 8 bases. This material consisted of PBMCs, taken before TCRalphabeta/CD19-depleted stem cell transplant. The CDR3 loop is CSVVSRDRRVYNEQFF. The DNA for the CDR3 is TGCAGCGTTGTGTCCCGGGACAGGAGAGTCTACAATGAGCAGTTCTTC.